Below, 32 T cell receptor beta chains from the same sample are listed, as sequenced in a study of blood T cell repertoires in COVID-19. Profiling relied on immunoSEQ multiplex PCR, and the TCRdb table lists in-frame clones only, not all of them. The sample shows approximately 190,000 clones, 82% of them seen only once. The material sequenced was peripheral blood. Receptors originate from a woman in her sixties or seventies with COVID-19, enrolled during active disease.

The V and J genes are TRBV25-1 and TRBJ2-1; TRBD2 aligns across 11 bases. Germline-derived CDR1 and CDR2 are MGHDK and SYGVNS. The CDR3 extends over 15 amino acids. The ends lost 3 bases at V and 6 bases at J; junction bases unmatched: 4. The CDR3 DNA sequence: TGTGCCAGCAGTGATACTAGCGGGGGCCCCAATGAGCAGTTCTTC. Its protein product is CASSDTSGGPNEQFF.

The rearrangement uses TRBV5-4 and TRBJ1-2, with D possibly TRBD1 on 6 matching bases. Per the germline V gene, CDR1 is SGHNT and CDR2 is YYREEE (reference sequence). V lost 9 bases, J lost 9 bases, and 18 bases lay in between. CDR3 length equals 12 residues. In nucleotides, the CDR3 is TGTGCCACAAAAAGCCAGGGGTTGAGCTACACCTTC. Its protein is CATKSQGLSYTF. The full variable domain, its missing parts supplied by reference TRBV5-4 and TRBJ1-2, is ETGVTQSPTHLIKTRGQQVTLRCSSQSGHNTVSWYQQALGQGPQFIFQYYREEENGRGNFPPRFSGLQFPNYSSELNVNALELDDSALYLCATKSQGLSYTFGSGTRLTVV.

This clone has just one count. The chain recombines TRBV28 with TRBJ2-7, with 7 bases aligning to TRBD1. The CDR3 has 15 amino acids. The V and J ends lost 6 bases and 3 bases, in that order; junction bases with no gene match: 11. Per germline, CDR1 MDHEN and CDR2 SYDVKM. DNA of the CDR3: TGTGCCAGCAGGGTACCGGGACAGAGCCACTACGAGCAGTACTTC. As protein: CASRVPGQSHYEQYF.

The genes are TRBV27 and TRBJ2-5; TRBD2 matches 13 bases. CDR1 MNHEY and CDR2 SMNVEV come from the germline V gene (reference sequence). The CDR3 runs to 18 residues. V dropped 5 bases and J dropped 2; count of bases not matched to a gene: 11. The CDR3 reads CASSPGTSGVLKQETQYF. The CDR3 DNA sequence: TGTGCCAGCAGTCCAGGGACTAGCGGGGTATTAAAACAAGAGACCCAGTACTTC.

The chain employs TRBV2 and TRBJ2-1; tentative D call: TRBD2 (6 bases). V lost 4 bases to trimming and J lost 11 bases, with 9 bases between them. The V gene's germline CDR1 is SNHLY and CDR2 FYNNEI. This CDR3 spans 11 amino acids. The CDR3 here is CASSVSGQQFF. Written as DNA, the CDR3 is TGTGCCAGCAGTGTTAGCGGCCAGCAGTTCTTC.

The chain carries TRBV25-1 and TRBJ2-1, with 7 nucleotides matching TRBD1. Germline values: CDR1 MGHDK, CDR2 SYGVNS. The CDR3 has 14 amino acids. After removal of 3 bases from V and 6 bases from J, the junction contained 5 bases not matched to a gene. The CDR3 bases are TGTGCCAGCAGTGAGACAGGGCTGTTCAATGAGCAGTTCTTC. This translates into CASSETGLFNEQFF.

The chain recombines TRBV7-9 with TRBJ1-2; perhaps TRBD1 as D (5 bases). CDR1 is SEHNR, CDR2 FQNEAQ, per germline (reference sequence). Trimming took off 3 bases at V and 8 bases at J, with 16 bases between the two ends. The CDR3 runs 14 residues. Written as DNA, the CDR3 is TGTGCCAGCAGCTTTGGTCAGGGTCTTCTAGGCTACACCTTC. Translating it yields CASSFGQGLLGYTF.

The chain joins TRBV4-2 to TRBJ2-1; 11 bases align to TRBD2. The CDR3 sequence is 17 residues long. From germline, CDR1 is LGHNA and CDR2 YNFKEQ. V lost 4 bases and J lost 2; bases outside the gene matches: 7. CDR3 DNA sequence: TGTGCCAGCAGCCGCGCGACTAGCGGGACTGCCTACAATGAGCAGTTCTTC. This sequence encodes CASSRATSGTAYNEQFF.

Comment on this clone: A read error may account for a junction end that differs from germline. The chain combines TRBV7-7 with TRBJ2-3, with D unclear. The CDR3 length is 13 residues. Germline assignment: CDR1 SSHAT and CDR2 FNYEAQ (reference sequence). The CDR3 DNA is TGTGCTAGCAGCTTATTGACAACAGATACGCAGTATTTT. This translates into CASSLLTTDTQYF.

The chain joins TRBV3-1 (or the pseudogene TRBV3-2) to TRBJ1-1; D perhaps matches TRBD1 (6 bases). The CDR3 spans 14 residues. V lost 1 base and J lost 5, with 11 bases in between. Germline lookup yields CDR1 LGHDT and CDR2 YNNKEL (reference sequence). The CDR3 loop is CASSQATGRTEAFF. The CDR3 DNA sequence: TGTGCCAGCAGCCAAGCTACAGGGAGAACTGAAGCTTTCTTT.

The J gene is TRBJ2-1, the V gene TRBV27; 10 bases agree with TRBD2. Germline V gene lookup returns CDR1 MNHEY and CDR2 SMNVEV (reference sequence). J was trimmed by 3 bases and V by 2 bases; bases with no gene match: 7. The CDR3 runs 17 residues. The DNA for the CDR3 is TGTGCCAGCAGTTTAGTTCCCCCTAGCGGGGGCTACAATGAGCAGTTCTTC. Translation: CASSLVPPSGGYNEQFF.

CDR3 protein: CASKGLAGVADTQYF. In DNA, the CDR3 is TGTGCGTCGAAGGGACTAGCGGGAGTAGCAGATACGCAGTATTTT. This chain links TRBV27 with TRBJ2-3; 14 bases are shared with TRBD2. Germline CDR1 is MNHEY and CDR2 is SMNVEV (reference sequence). The CDR3 totals 15 residues.

In its sample, this clone was seen once. The chain joins TRBV16 to TRBJ1-2; D is possibly TRBD1 (6 bases). The CDR3 covers 15 residues. Germline CDR1 and CDR2: KGHSY and FQNENV. Deletions cut 4 bases from V and 3 bases from J, with 15 bases between. The CDR3 nucleotides are TGTGCCAGCAGCCCCCGCTGGGGGGGCGACTATGGCTACACCTTC. It is translated as CASSPRWGGDYGYTF.

The rearrangement joins TRBV28 to TRBJ1-2; tentative D call: TRBD1 (6 bases). V was clipped by 1 base and J by 3 bases, with 18 bases between them. CDR3 length: 17 amino acids. Per the germline V gene, CDR1 is MDHEN and CDR2 is SYDVKM. The CDR3 sequence: CASSLSGRGLTYYGYTF. In nucleotides, the CDR3 is TGTGCCAGCAGTTTATCGGGCAGGGGCCTGACCTACTATGGCTACACCTTC.

This clone was seen a single time. This chain uses TRBV19 with TRBJ2-2, with TRBD1 matching 11 bases. Germline V lookup: CDR1 LNHDA, CDR2 SQIVND (reference sequence). Losses at the gene ends were 10 bases for V and 4 bases for J; bases not matched to a gene: 5. The CDR3 extends over 14 amino acids. The DNA for the CDR3 is TGTGCCACCCAGGACAGGGGGCGCACCGGGGAGCTGTTTTTT. Translated: CATQDRGRTGELFF.

This CDR3 is CSASPRTAGELFF. CDR3 sequence (DNA): TGCAGTGCTAGTCCCCGGACTGCCGGGGAGCTGTTTTTT. The J gene is TRBJ2-2, the V gene TRBV20-1; perhaps TRBD2 as D (5 bases). The V and J ends lost 3 bases and 6 bases respectively, with 11 bases between them. The CDR3 is 13 amino acids. Looked up from germline, CDR1 is DFQATT and CDR2 is SNEGSKA (reference sequence).

The V and J genes are TRBV9 and TRBJ2-5; TRBD2 aligns across 7 bases. Per germline, CDR1 SGDLS and CDR2 YYNGEE. The CDR3 sequence is 13 residues long. V lost 4 bases and J lost 5; bases outside the gene matches: 5. Here the CDR3 DNA reads TGTGCCAGCAGCCCCCGACTAGCCGAGACCCAGTACTTC. It is translated as CASSPRLAETQYF.

This chain joins TRBV7-6 and TRBJ2-3; D is perhaps TRBD1 (6 bases). V was shortened by 3 bases and J by 0 bases, with 13 bases between the two germline ends. Germline-derived CDR1 and CDR2 are SGHVS and FNYEAQ. The CDR3 totals 16 residues. CDR3 coding DNA: TGTGCCAGCAGCTTGGGGGCCAGTTCTAGCACAGATACGCAGTATTTT. Its protein is CASSLGASSSTDTQYF.

This clone was detected only once. The V and J genes are TRBV27 and TRBJ1-5; TRBD1 aligns across 7 bases. With V trimmed by 2 bases and J by 7 bases, 5 bases remained unmatched. Germline V gene lookup returns CDR1 MNHEY and CDR2 SMNVEV (reference sequence). The CDR3 length is 14 residues. The CDR3 protein is CASSLIGGGQPQHF. CDR3 sequence (DNA): TGTGCCAGCAGTTTAATAGGGGGCGGACAGCCCCAGCATTTT.

This clone was counted between two and nine times. The rearrangement uses TRBV9 and TRBJ2-7; D is uncertain. The germline V and J ends were trimmed by 4 bases and 0 bases, with 14 bases remaining between them. CDR3 length: 15 residues. Germline CDR1 is SGDLS and CDR2 is YYNGEE. The CDR3 region has the DNA TGTGCCAGCAGCCCAAGTCGGGTTAGCTCCTACGAGCAGTACTTC. Its translation is CASSPSRVSSYEQYF. Together with reference TRBV9 and TRBJ2-7, the CDR3 gives the full variable domain: DSGVTQTPKHLITATGQRVTLRCSPRSGDLSVYWYQQSLDQGLQFLIQYYNGEERAKGNILERFSAQQFPDLHSELNLSSLELGDSALYFCASSPSRVSSYEQYFGPGTRLTVT.

This clone was seen once. The rearrangement links TRBV19 to TRBJ1-1, with D tentatively TRBD1 (5 bases). In germline, CDR1 is LNHDA, CDR2 SQIVND (reference sequence). V was clipped by 6 bases and J by 6 bases, with 14 bases between them. The CDR3 consists of 13 residues. The CDR3 DNA is TGTGCCAGTAGCCTGGATGGGGGGGCTGAAGCTTTCTTT. Its protein product is CASSLDGGAEAFF.

The rearrangement links TRBV5-1 to TRBJ1-1, with 9 bases that match TRBD1. CDR1 and CDR2 (germline): SGHRS, YFSETQ. Germline trimming cut 4 bases from V and 0 bases from J; bases unmatched to any gene: 4. The CDR3 consists of 15 residues. CDR3 protein: CASSPTGGLNTEAFF. The CDR3 DNA reads as TGCGCCAGCAGCCCGACAGGGGGTTTGAACACTGAAGCTTTCTTT.

This clone was seen once. The chain carries TRBV24-1 and TRBJ2-3; D is undetermined. Germline values: CDR1 KGHDR, CDR2 SFDVKD. V shed 9 bases and J shed 2 bases, with 11 bases lying between them. The CDR3 has 13 residues. The CDR3 here is CATFNEVTDTQYF. In nucleotides, the CDR3 is TGTGCCACCTTCAACGAGGTCACAGATACGCAGTATTTT.

This clone appeared a few times. V usage is TRBV28 and J usage is TRBJ1-2; D is uncertain. The CDR3 is made up of 18 amino acids. The germline gives CDR1 MDHEN, CDR2 SYDVKM. The V end lost 2 bases, the J end lost 0 bases, and 19 bases lay between the germline ends. The CDR3 region is CASSLTPAGSNSNYGYTF. CDR3 sequence (DNA): TGTGCCAGCAGTTTAACCCCCGCCGGGTCCAACTCTAACTATGGCTACACCTTC.

This chain links TRBV6-6 with TRBJ1-1, with D possibly matching TRBD1 (6 bases). The V gene's germline CDR1 is MNHNY and CDR2 SVGAGI (reference sequence). This CDR3 is built from 14 residues. V was clipped by 6 bases and J by 4 bases, with 15 bases between them. CDR3 DNA: TGTGCCAGCAGAAAGGGGGGAGGGGGCACTGAAGCTTTCTTT. It encodes CASRKGGGGTEAFF.

CDR3 sequence reads: CASSETGLAAPGELFF. The CDR3 DNA reads TGTGCCAGCAGTGAGACGGGACTAGCGGCTCCCGGGGAGCTGTTTTTT. J is TRBJ2-2 and V is TRBV6-4; TRBD2 aligns across 11 bases. This CDR3 spans 16 amino acids. Germline-derived CDR1 and CDR2 are MRHNA and SNTAGT. With 3 bases clipped from V and 6 bases from J, the junction kept 6 bases outside the gene matches.

The chain's CDR3 is CASSIRGSNSPLHF. Here the CDR3 DNA reads TGTGCCAGTAGTATAAGGGGATCTAATTCACCCCTCCACTTT. J is TRBJ1-6 and V is TRBV19; the D gene is possibly TRBD1 (5 bases). Trimming took 2 bases from V and 6 from J, leaving 8 bases between them. Germline V gives CDR1 LNHDA, CDR2 SQIVND (reference sequence). The CDR3 sequence is 14 residues long.

In DNA form, the CDR3 reads TGTGCCAGCAGCCGGGGGGGCTACTACGAGCAGTACGTC. Its translation: CASSRGGYYEQYV. This rearrangement joins TRBV6-2 or TRBV6-3 to TRBJ2-7, with 8 bases fitting TRBD2. Unmatched junction bases numbered 4, after V lost 6 bases and J lost 3 bases. Germline CDR1 reads MNHEY; CDR2 reads SVGEGT. CDR3 length equals 13 residues.

The gene calls are TRBV5-8 and TRBJ2-2; perhaps TRBD2 as D (5 bases). The germline V gene encodes CDR1 SGHTS and CDR2 YDEGEE. The CDR3 sequence is 16 residues long. The V gene lost 4 bases and the J gene lost 2 bases, with 15 bases spanning the gap. In DNA, the CDR3 is TGTGCCAGCAGCGCCGGGGTCGGGGTAAACACCGGGGAGCTGTTTTTT. This sequence encodes CASSAGVGVNTGELFF.

This sequence joins TRBV6-5 and TRBJ2-7, with TRBD1 as a possible D gene (6 bases). The CDR3 is 15 residues long. CDR1 and CDR2 (germline): MNHEY, SVGAGI. Trimming stripped 5 bases from V and 5 bases from J, with 19 bases between. CDR3 protein: CASSTTRDKVDEQYV. The CDR3 DNA reads TGTGCCAGCAGTACCACCCGGGACAAAGTGGACGAGCAGTACGTC.

This clone was counted between two and nine times. The chain links TRBV4-1 to TRBJ2-5; TRBD1 is a possible D gene (6 bases). Germline CDR1 and CDR2: MGHRA and YSYEKL. The CDR3 consists of 16 residues. V was pared by 2 bases and J by 7 bases, with 20 bases between. CDR3 bases: TGCGCCAGCAGCCAACTGACAGGTGCCCTCAAGGGGACCCAGTACTTC. Translating it yields CASSQLTGALKGTQYF.

The chain combines TRBV7-9 with TRBJ2-5; a possible D gene is TRBD2 (7 bases). Germline loops: CDR1 SEHNR, CDR2 FQNEAQ (reference sequence). The CDR3 has 17 residues. Trimming pared 5 bases from V and 4 bases from J, leaving 23 bases between. CDR3 protein: CASSPPAGRGVAETQYF. CDR3 nucleotide sequence: TGTGCCAGCAGCCCCCCGGCGGGGAGGGGGGTTGCAGAGACCCAGTACTTC.